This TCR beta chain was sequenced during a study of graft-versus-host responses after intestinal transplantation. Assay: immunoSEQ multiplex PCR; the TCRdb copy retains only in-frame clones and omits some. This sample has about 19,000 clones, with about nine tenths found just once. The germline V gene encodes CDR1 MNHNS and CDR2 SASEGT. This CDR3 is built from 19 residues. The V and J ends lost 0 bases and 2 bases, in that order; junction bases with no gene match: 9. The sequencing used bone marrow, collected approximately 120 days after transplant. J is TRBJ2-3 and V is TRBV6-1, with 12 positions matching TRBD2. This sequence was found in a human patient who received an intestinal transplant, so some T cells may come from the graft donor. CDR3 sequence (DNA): TGTGCCAGCAGTGAAGCTGTCCCCGGACTAGCGGGAACCACAGATACGCAGTATTTT. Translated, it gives CASSEAVPGLAGTTDTQYF.